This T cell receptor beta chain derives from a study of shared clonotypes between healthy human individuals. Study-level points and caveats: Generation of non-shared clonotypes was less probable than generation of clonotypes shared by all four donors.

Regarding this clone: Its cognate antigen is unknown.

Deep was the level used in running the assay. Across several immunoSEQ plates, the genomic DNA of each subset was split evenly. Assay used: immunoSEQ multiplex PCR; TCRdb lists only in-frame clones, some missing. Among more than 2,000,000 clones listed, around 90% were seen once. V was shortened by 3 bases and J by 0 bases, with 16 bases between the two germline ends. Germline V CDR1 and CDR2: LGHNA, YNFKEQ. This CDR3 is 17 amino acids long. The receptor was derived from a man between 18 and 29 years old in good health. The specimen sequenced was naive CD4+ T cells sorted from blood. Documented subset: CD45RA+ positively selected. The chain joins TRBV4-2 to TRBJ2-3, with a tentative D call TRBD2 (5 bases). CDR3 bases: TGTGCCAGCAGCCAGATTGGTACTAGAACTAGCACAGATACGCAGTATTTT. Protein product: CASSQIGTRTSTDTQYF.